This entry features one T cell receptor (beta chain) sequence. These data belong to a study of cytomegalovirus exposure and HLA in healthy donors. PCR primers comprised 60 Vbeta and 13 Jbeta primers. The table came from immunoSEQ multiplex PCR; TCRdb's copy has only in-frame clones and leaves some out. The profile shows about 50,000 clones, less than 85% of them singletons. Germline CDR1 and CDR2: SGHRS and YFSETQ. With 2 bases removed from V and 4 bases from J, the gap between germline ends came to 15 bases. The CDR3 spans 15 residues. The chain carries TRBV5-1 and TRBJ1-2; D ambiguous. Sequences were obtained from PBMCs. This sequence was found in a man aged 25 to 40 in good health and CMV-seropositive. CDR3 DNA sequence: TGCGCCAGCAGCTTCTCTCTAGATGGAGGCTATGGCTACACCTTC. Residues: CASSFSLDGGYGYTF.